Listed below are T cell receptor beta chains from one sample, sequenced in a study of lymphopenia after photon versus proton radiotherapy. Assay: immunoSEQ multiplex PCR; the TCRdb copy retains only in-frame clones and omits some. Seen here are 37,000 or so clones, about 86% observed once, and the top ten hold about 9.4%. The specimen was peripheral blood, collected from a patient treated with proton-based radiotherapy. The receptor source for this set is a woman aged 70 to 79 with pancreatic cancer. Some clones in this sample may be carry-over from other donors' samples. CDR3s include the opening cysteine and the closing phenylalanine or tryptophan. A D gene is named only where the DNA matches it firmly. Where a row states a size, it is once, few, many or the class of an expanded clone; other rows omit it.

J: TRBJ1-1; length: 14; D: .; size: .; V: TRBV7-9; DNA: TGTGCCAGCAGCTTAGCGCAGGAGGTCACTGAAGCTTTCTTT; CDR3: CASSLAQEVTEAFF
J: TRBJ1-5; length: 15; D: .; size: .; V: TRBV11-2; DNA: TGTGCCAGCAGCTCCTCCGGCGGGAGCAATCAGCCCCAGCATTTT; CDR3: CASSSSGGSNQPQHF
J: TRBJ1-2; length: 14; D: .; size: few; V: TRBV5-1; DNA: TGCGCCAGCAGCCCCGATGGCGCAAGCTATGGCTACACCTTC; CDR3: CASSPDGASYGYTF
J: TRBJ1-1; length: 14; D: .; size: .; V: TRBV14; DNA: TGTGCCAGCAGCCAAGTGAGAGGGACCGCTGAAGCTTTCTTT; CDR3: CASSQVRGTAEAFF
J: TRBJ2-7; length: 12; D: .; size: few; V: TRBV10-3; DNA: TGTGCCATCAGTGAGCGGGATTACGAGCAGTACTTC; CDR3: CAISERDYEQYF
J: TRBJ1-5; length: 15; D: .; size: .; V: TRBV19; DNA: TGTGCCAGTAGCATAGTCCAGTATAGCAATCAGCCCCAGCATTTT; CDR3: CASSIVQYSNQPQHF
J: TRBJ1-2; length: 15; D: TRBD1; size: few; V: TRBV7-2; DNA: TGTGCCAGCAGCTTAGATAACAGGGGGTTAGGGGGCTACACCTTC; CDR3: CASSLDNRGLGGYTF
J: TRBJ2-7; length: 16; D: TRBD1; size: .; V: TRBV2; DNA: TGTGCCAGCAGCGCCTTCGACAGGGGCAGCACCTACGAGCAGTACTTC; CDR3: CASSAFDRGSTYEQYF
J: TRBJ2-2; length: 14; D: TRBD1; size: .; V: TRBV4-1; DNA: TGCGCCAGCAGCCAGGTGCAGGGGGCCCGGGGAGCTGTTTTT; CDR3: CASSQVQGARGAVF
J: TRBJ2-1; length: 14; D: .; size: .; V: TRBV11-2; DNA: TGTGCCAGCAGGATTAGCGGTCCCTACAATGAGCAGTTCTTC; CDR3: CASRISGPYNEQFF
J: TRBJ1-2; length: 15; D: TRBD1; size: .; V: TRBV6-6; DNA: TGTGCCAGCATCAAAACCGACAGGGGAACGGGTGGCTACACCTTC; CDR3: CASIKTDRGTGGYTF
J: TRBJ2-7; length: 13; D: TRBD2; size: .; V: TRBV29-1; DNA: TGCAGCGTTGGACTAGCGGGAGCGGGTGAGCAGTACTTC; CDR3: CSVGLAGAGEQYF
J: TRBJ1-3; length: 14; D: .; size: few; V: TRBV19; DNA: TGTGCCACCGCGGGCCCAAGCTCTGGAAACACCATATATTTT; CDR3: CATAGPSSGNTIYF
J: TRBJ2-5; length: 11; D: .; size: .; V: TRBV5-1; DNA: TGCGCCAGCAGCTTCCAAGAGACCCAGTACTTC; CDR3: CASSFQETQYF
J: TRBJ2-7; length: 15; D: .; size: .; V: TRBV6-6; DNA: TGTGCCAGCAGTTACTCGTATGGCGGGGACTACGAGCAGTACTTC; CDR3: CASSYSYGGDYEQYF
J: TRBJ2-1; length: 15; D: TRBD1; size: .; V: TRBV30; DNA: TGTGCCTGGAGTGTCAGGGACAGGGAATTCAATGAGCAGTTCTTC; CDR3: CAWSVRDREFNEQFF
J: TRBJ1-1; length: 12; D: .; size: once; V: TRBV13; DNA: TGTGCCAGCAGCCCCTGGGGCACTGAAGCTTTCTTT; CDR3: CASSPWGTEAFF
J: TRBJ2-7; length: 14; D: .; size: few; V: TRBV27; DNA: TGTGCCAGCAGTACACCGGGACGGTCTGCCGAGCAGTACTTC; CDR3: CASSTPGRSAEQYF
J: TRBJ2-2; length: 15; D: TRBD1; size: .; V: TRBV7-9; DNA: TGTGCCAGCAGCCCGCGGACAGGGACTGCCGGGGAGCTGTTTTTT; CDR3: CASSPRTGTAGELFF
J: TRBJ2-3; length: 13; D: .; size: .; V: TRBV15; DNA: TGTGCCACCAGCAGAGCCCACACAGATACGCAGTATTTT; CDR3: CATSRAHTDTQYF
J: TRBJ1-2; length: 15; D: TRBD1; size: .; V: TRBV2; DNA: TGTGCCAGCAGTGAAACCCCGACAGGGAGCGGTGGCTACACCTTC; CDR3: CASSETPTGSGGYTF
J: TRBJ2-1; length: 18; D: TRBD1; size: .; V: TRBV18; DNA: TGTGCCAGCTCACCCATCCCGACAGGGCTGAGAACCTACAATGAGCAGTTCTTC; CDR3: CASSPIPTGLRTYNEQFF
J: TRBJ2-1; length: 15; D: .; size: .; V: TRBV18; DNA: TGTGCCAGCTCACATCGTGACCGAACAAACAATGAGCAGTTCTTC; CDR3: CASSHRDRTNNEQFF
J: TRBJ2-2; length: 18; D: .; size: .; V: TRBV10-3; DNA: TGTGCCATCAGTGTTAGGGCTCCGGATGGTCCGAACACCGGGGAGCTGTTTTTT; CDR3: CAISVRAPDGPNTGELFF
J: TRBJ2-1; length: 15; D: TRBD2; size: .; V: TRBV2; DNA: TGTGCCAGCAGAAGGACTAGCGGGAGTAGGAATGAGCAGTTCTTC; CDR3: CASRRTSGSRNEQFF
J: TRBJ2-1; length: 15; D: .; size: .; V: TRBV7-2; DNA: TGTGCCAGCAGCTTAGGGGGGGACTCCTACAATGAGCAGTTCTTC; CDR3: CASSLGGDSYNEQFF
J: TRBJ1-4; length: 16; D: TRBD1; size: .; V: TRBV5-5; DNA: TGTGCCAGCAGCTTGTGGACAGGGCCAACTAATGAAAAACTGTTTTTT; CDR3: CASSLWTGPTNEKLFF
J: TRBJ1-4; length: 14; D: .; size: few; V: TRBV19; DNA: TGTGCCAGTAGTAAGTCCAGAGGAGGTGAAAAACTGTTTTTT; CDR3: CASSKSRGGEKLFF
J: TRBJ1-2; length: 13; D: .; size: .; V: TRBV27; DNA: TGTGCCAGCACCCCTGACACGAGCGGTGGCTACACCTTC; CDR3: CASTPDTSGGYTF
J: TRBJ2-1; length: 15; D: TRBD2; size: .; V: TRBV13; DNA: TGTGCCAGCAGCTTAGGTAGCGGGAGGGCCCATGAGCAGTTCTTC; CDR3: CASSLGSGRAHEQFF
J: TRBJ2-3; length: 18; D: TRBD2; size: .; V: TRBV5-1; DNA: TGCGCCAGCAGCTTGGGGAGCGCGGGAGGGCCTAGCACAGATACGCAGTATTTT; CDR3: CASSLGSAGGPSTDTQYF
J: TRBJ2-2; length: 15; D: .; size: .; V: TRBV27; DNA: TGTGCCAGCAGCCTCGGGACACTGAACACCGGGGAGCTGTTTTTT; CDR3: CASSLGTLNTGELFF
J: TRBJ2-7; length: 13; D: TRBD1; size: .; V: TRBV2; DNA: TGTGCCAGCAGTGGGGACAGGACCGACGAGCAGTACTTC; CDR3: CASSGDRTDEQYF
J: TRBJ1-1; length: 17; D: .; size: .; V: TRBV5-4; DNA: TGTGCCAGCAGTAAGGGAGGGCACGGATCTTTGAACACTGAAGCTTTCTTT; CDR3: CASSKGGHGSLNTEAFF
J: TRBJ2-7; length: 13; D: TRBD2; size: .; V: TRBV15; DNA: TGTGCCACCAGCAATGCGGGAGCGGTCGAGCAGTACTTC; CDR3: CATSNAGAVEQYF
J: TRBJ1-1; length: 10; D: .; size: .; V: TRBV11-2; DNA: TGTGCCAGCAGCTTACAGGAAGCTTTCTTT; CDR3: CASSLQEAFF
J: TRBJ2-7; length: 11; D: .; size: few; V: TRBV20-1; DNA: TGCAGTGCTTGGGGACGGGTCGAGCAGTACTTC; CDR3: CSAWGRVEQYF
J: TRBJ2-5; length: 14; D: TRBD2; size: .; V: TRBV7-7; DNA: TGTGCTAGCAGCGAACAAGCGGGATGGGAGACCCAGTACTTC; CDR3: CASSEQAGWETQYF
J: TRBJ2-1; length: 16; D: TRBD1; size: .; V: TRBV2; DNA: TGTGCCAGCAGTGATGATTGGGACAGGGTATACAATGAGCAGTTCTTC; CDR3: CASSDDWDRVYNEQFF
J: TRBJ1-4; length: 14; D: .; size: .; V: TRBV27; DNA: TGTGCCAGCAGTTTAGGGGGATTTAATGAAAAACTGTTTTTT; CDR3: CASSLGGFNEKLFF
J: TRBJ1-5; length: 15; D: TRBD1; size: .; V: TRBV27; DNA: TGTGCCAGCCACCGGACAGGGACAAGCAATCAGCCCCAGCATTTT; CDR3: CASHRTGTSNQPQHF
J: TRBJ2-1; length: 14; D: TRBD1; size: .; V: TRBV13; DNA: TGTGCCAGCAGCTTGACAGGGTTATACAATGAGCAGTTCTTC; CDR3: CASSLTGLYNEQFF
J: TRBJ1-1; length: 16; D: TRBD1; size: .; V: TRBV6-4; DNA: TGTGCCAGCAGTGAGGCGCAGGGGGGGCAAATCACTGAAGCTTTCTTT; CDR3: CASSEAQGGQITEAFF
J: TRBJ1-6; length: 15; D: TRBD1; size: once; V: TRBV9; DNA: TGTGCCAGCAGCGCTCGCCGGGACAGGGAGTCACCCCTCCACTTT; CDR3: CASSARRDRESPLHF
J: TRBJ1-1; length: 14; D: .; size: .; V: TRBV30; DNA: TGTGCCTGGAGTCCCGGGTCACCGAACACTGAAGCTTTCTTT; CDR3: CAWSPGSPNTEAFF